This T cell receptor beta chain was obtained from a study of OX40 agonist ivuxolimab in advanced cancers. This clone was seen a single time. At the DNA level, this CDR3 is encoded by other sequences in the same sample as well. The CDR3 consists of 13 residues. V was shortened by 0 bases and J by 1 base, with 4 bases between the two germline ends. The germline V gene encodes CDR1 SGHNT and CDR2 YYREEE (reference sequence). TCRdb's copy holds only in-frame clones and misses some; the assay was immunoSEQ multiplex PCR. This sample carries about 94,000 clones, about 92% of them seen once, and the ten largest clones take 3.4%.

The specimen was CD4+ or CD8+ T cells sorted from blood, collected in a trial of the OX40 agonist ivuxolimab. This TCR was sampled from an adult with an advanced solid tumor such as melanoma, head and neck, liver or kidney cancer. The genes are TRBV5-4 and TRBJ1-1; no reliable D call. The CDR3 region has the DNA TGTGCCAGCAGCTTGGAGGGGAACACTGAAGCTTTCTTT. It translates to CASSLEGNTEAFF.